This T cell receptor (beta chain) was captured by sequencing in a study of CD8 T cells in ankylosing spondylitis. TCRdb passed the 5' RACE reads through MiXCR, listing each CDR3 protein once. The sample records under 300,000 distinct CDR3 sequences, about 10% being singletons. This clonotype was seen ten or more times. This CDR3 has 16 residues. The ends were cut back, 5 bases at V and 0 bases at J, with 16 bases in the middle. Looked up from germline, CDR1 is SGHTA and CDR2 is FQGNSA. Sequenced: blood, either unsorted or a sorted T cell fraction (not recorded which). The rearrangement uses TRBV7-2 and TRBJ2-5, with D tentatively TRBD1 (6 bases). The sequence came from a male donor with ankylosing spondylitis or in good health (not recorded which). This chain's CDR3 is CASSPRAGVYQETQYF. In DNA form, the CDR3 reads TGTGCCAGCAGCCCCCGCGCAGGGGTTTACCAAGAGACCCAGTACTTC.